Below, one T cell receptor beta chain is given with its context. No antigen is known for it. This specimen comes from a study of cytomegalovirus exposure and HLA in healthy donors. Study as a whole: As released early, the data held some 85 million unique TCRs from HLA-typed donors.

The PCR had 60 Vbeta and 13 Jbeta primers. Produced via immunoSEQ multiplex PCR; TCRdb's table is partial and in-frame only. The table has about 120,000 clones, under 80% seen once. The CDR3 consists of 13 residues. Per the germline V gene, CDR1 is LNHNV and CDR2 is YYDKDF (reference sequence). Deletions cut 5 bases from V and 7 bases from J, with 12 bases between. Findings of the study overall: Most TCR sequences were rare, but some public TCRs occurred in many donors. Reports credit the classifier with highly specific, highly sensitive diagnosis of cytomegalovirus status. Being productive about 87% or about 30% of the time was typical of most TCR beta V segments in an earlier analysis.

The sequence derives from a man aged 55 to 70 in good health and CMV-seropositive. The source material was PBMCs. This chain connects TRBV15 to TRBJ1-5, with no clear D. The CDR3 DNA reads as TGTGCCACCAGCTTGACTGTTGGGCAGCCCCAGCATTTT. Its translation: CATSLTVGQPQHF.